This TCR beta chain was identified during a study of beta chain features in type 1 diabetes. CDR3 length equals 14 residues. Germline-derived CDR1 and CDR2 are MGHDK and SYGVNS. All of the isolated RNA was reverse transcribed, so expressed TCRB transcripts were sequenced. TCRdb's table, derived via immunoSEQ multiplex PCR, lists solely in-frame clones and lacks some. The sample carries roughly 240,000 clones, 68% recorded once. Comments on this clone: Its ends do not fully match the called genes, so a read error is possible.

Input material: naive CD4+ T cells from blood. This TCR was sampled from a man aged 25-45 years in good health. V and J are TRBV25-1 and TRBJ2-5; D is possibly TRBD1 (6 bases). In nucleotides, the CDR3 is TGTGCCAGCAGGGGACAAGACCTAAGAGAGGCCCAGTACTTC. The encoded protein is CASRGQDLREAQYF.